This TCR beta chain is from a study of T cell responses to AZD1222 COVID-19 vaccine. Notes on this clone: Its antigen is currently unknown.

General study findings and limits: Spike was spanned by vaccine-associated CD4 TCRs, with dominance at 160-218 and 743-854. Among those given AZD1222, only six or seven were seropositive at baseline. The breadth and depth of Spike-specific TCRs increased once two AZD1222 doses had been given. The donors showed a predominance of white British ancestry and of females, with possible underestimation of clonal diversity.

Measured with immunoSEQ multiplex PCR; TCRdb has only the in-frame clones, and not every one. Of more than 120,000 clones in the sample, approximately 85% were seen once. The receptor was derived from an adult who received the MenACWY meningococcal vaccine as a control. The sample was peripheral blood, taken 28 days after the second dose of the MenACWY control vaccine.

CDR3 amino acids: CASGGGGYTF. DNA for the CDR3: TGTGCCAGCGGGGGAGGTGGCTACACCTTC. J is TRBJ1-2 and V is TRBV28; tentatively, D is TRBD1 (5 bases). The ends were cut back, 8 bases at V and 7 bases at J, with 8 bases in the middle. In germline, CDR1 is MDHEN, CDR2 SYDVKM. This CDR3 spans 10 amino acids.